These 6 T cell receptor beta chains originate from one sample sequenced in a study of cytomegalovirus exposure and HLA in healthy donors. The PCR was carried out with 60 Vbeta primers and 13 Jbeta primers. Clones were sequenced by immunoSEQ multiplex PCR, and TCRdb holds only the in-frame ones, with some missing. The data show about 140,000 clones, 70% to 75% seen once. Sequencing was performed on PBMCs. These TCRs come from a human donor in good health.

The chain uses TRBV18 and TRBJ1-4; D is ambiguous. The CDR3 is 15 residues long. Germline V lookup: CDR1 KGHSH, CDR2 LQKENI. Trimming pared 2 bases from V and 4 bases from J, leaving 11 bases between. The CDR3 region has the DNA TGTGCCAGCTCACCAGACACCGCTTATAATGAAAAACTGTTTTTT. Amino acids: CASSPDTAYNEKLFF.

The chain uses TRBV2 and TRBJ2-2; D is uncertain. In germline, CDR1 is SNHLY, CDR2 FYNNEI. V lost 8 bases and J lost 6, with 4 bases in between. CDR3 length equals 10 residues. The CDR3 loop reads CASLPGELFF. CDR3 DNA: TGTGCCAGCCTCCCCGGGGAGCTGTTTTTT.

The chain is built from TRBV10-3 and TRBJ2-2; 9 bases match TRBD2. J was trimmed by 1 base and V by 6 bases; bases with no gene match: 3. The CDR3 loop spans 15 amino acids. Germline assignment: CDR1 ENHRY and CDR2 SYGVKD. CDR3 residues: CAIRGAGGNTGELFF. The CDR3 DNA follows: TGTGCCATCAGGGGAGCGGGGGGGAACACCGGGGAGCTGTTTTTT.

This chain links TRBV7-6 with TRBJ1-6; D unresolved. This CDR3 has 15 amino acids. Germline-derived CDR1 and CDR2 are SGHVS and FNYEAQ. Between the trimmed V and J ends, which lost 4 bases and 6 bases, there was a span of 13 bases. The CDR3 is CASSSTGIPNSPLHF. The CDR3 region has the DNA TGTGCCAGCAGCTCCACCGGGATCCCTAATTCACCCCTCCACTTT.

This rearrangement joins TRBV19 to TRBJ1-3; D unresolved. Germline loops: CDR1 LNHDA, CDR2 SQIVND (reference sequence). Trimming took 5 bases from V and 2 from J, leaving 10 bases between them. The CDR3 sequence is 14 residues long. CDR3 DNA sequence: TGTGCCAGTAGTGCCCGGGGTGCTGGAAACACCATATATTTT. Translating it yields CASSARGAGNTIYF.

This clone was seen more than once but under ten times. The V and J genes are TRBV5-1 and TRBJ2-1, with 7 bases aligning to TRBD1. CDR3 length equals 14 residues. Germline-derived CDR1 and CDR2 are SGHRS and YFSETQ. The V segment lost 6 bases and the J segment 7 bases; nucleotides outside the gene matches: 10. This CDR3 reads CASTDDRVGNEQFF. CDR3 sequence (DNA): TGCGCCAGCACCGACGACAGGGTCGGGAATGAGCAGTTCTTC.